This entry lists 21 T cell receptor beta chains sequenced from one sample in a study of blood T cell repertoires in COVID-19 (dated by TCRdb to the early 2020s). The library was generated by the immunoSEQ multiplex PCR assay. TCRdb's version of the immuneACCESS table is confined to in-frame rearrangements and falls short of the full clone set. An unresolved V gene accounts for under half of the shortfall where checked; the remainder is of unknown origin. In this sample the table shows 75,000 to 100,000 clones, about 90% of which occur a single time. The ten largest clones represent 3.5% to 5.5% of the sample. Input material: peripheral blood. The receptors derive from a man between 65 and 85 years old with acute or convalescent COVID-19.

In the case of this clone: Compared with germline, one end of the junction differs, possibly owing to a read error. This chain uses TRBV19 with TRBJ2-5; possible D gene TRBD1, 6 bases. CDR1 is LNHDA, CDR2 SQIVND, per germline (reference sequence). The length of the CDR3 is 16 residues. CDR3 DNA sequence: TGTGCCAGTAGTTCAACAGGGAAGAGTTTCCAAGAGGCCCAGTACTTC. It codes for CASSSTGKSFQEAQYF. Variable domain in full (rest from reference TRBV19 and TRBJ2-5): DGGITQSPKYLFRKEGQNVTLSCEQNLNHDAMYWYRQDPGQGLRLIYYSQIVNDFQKGDIAEGYSVSREKKESFPLTVTSAQKNPTAFYLCASSSTGKSFQEAQYFGPGTRLLVL.

This clone was picked up a small number of times. This sequence joins TRBV14 and TRBJ1-1; D unclear. Germline V lookup: CDR1 SGHDN, CDR2 FVKESK. V dropped 1 base and J dropped 1 base, with 7 bases sitting between them. CDR3 size: 14 residues. The CDR3 region has the DNA TGTGCCAGCAGCCAAGGACTCTGGAACACTGAAGCTTTCTTT. This gives the protein CASSQGLWNTEAFF.

The chain carries TRBV4-1 and TRBJ2-5; 7 nucleotides line up with TRBD1. The germline gives CDR1 MGHRA, CDR2 YSYEKL. J was trimmed by 2 bases and V by 2 bases; bases with no gene match: 11. This CDR3 comprises 17 residues. The CDR3 spells CASSQSITGDGQETQYF. In DNA, the CDR3 is TGCGCCAGCAGCCAAAGCATCACAGGGGATGGGCAAGAGACCCAGTACTTC.

This rearrangement joins TRBV10-3 to TRBJ2-3; maybe TRBD2 (6 bases). V lost 2 bases, J lost 0 bases, and 15 bases lay in between. Looked up from germline, CDR1 is ENHRY and CDR2 is SYGVKD. This CDR3 region has 17 residues. The CDR3 DNA sequence: TGTGCCATCAGTGAGCAGGGAGGCTATTCAAGCACAGATACGCAGTATTTT. Translating it yields CAISEQGGYSSTDTQYF.

This chain uses TRBV5-4 with TRBJ2-5; D may be TRBD1 (7 bases). The CDR3 is 16 amino acids. Between the trimmed V and J ends, which lost 0 bases and 4 bases, there was a span of 16 bases. Per the germline V gene, CDR1 is SGHNT and CDR2 is YYREEE (reference sequence). CDR3 sequence: CASSLGSQGGRETQYF. CDR3 DNA: TGTGCCAGCAGCTTGGGAAGCCAGGGGGGAAGAGAGACCCAGTACTTC.

The chain links TRBV18 to TRBJ1-3; the match to TRBD1 covers 10 bases. CDR3 length: 15 residues. The V segment lost 5 bases and the J segment 2 bases; nucleotides outside the gene matches: 3. Germline CDR1 KGHSH, CDR2 LQKENI. CDR3 loop: CASSMGQGTGNTIYF. In DNA, the CDR3 is TGTGCCAGCTCAATGGGACAGGGGACTGGAAACACCATATATTTT.

The V call is TRBV30, the J call TRBJ1-4, with unresolved D. The V and J ends lost 4 bases and 5 bases respectively, with 11 bases between them. The CDR3 extends over 13 amino acids. Germline CDR1 reads GTSNPN; CDR2 reads SVGIG (reference sequence). The DNA for the CDR3 is TGTGCCTGGATGAGGGCAGAGAATGAAAAACTGTTTTTT. Encoded protein: CAWMRAENEKLFF.

The chain has TRBV11-2 and TRBJ1-2; D may be TRBD1 (6 bases). Germline V gene sequence: CDR1 SGHAT, CDR2 FQNNGV. The CDR3 consists of 15 residues. V lost 4 bases and J lost 7, with 19 bases in between. CDR3 residues: CASSYYGGRLGGYTF. The DNA for the CDR3 is TGTGCCAGCAGCTATTATGGGGGCAGGTTGGGTGGCTACACCTTC. Variable domain in full (rest from reference TRBV11-2 and TRBJ1-2): EAGVAQSPRYKIIEKRQSVAFWCNPISGHATLYWYQQILGQGPKLLIQFQNNGVVDDSQLPKDRFSAERLKGVDSTLKIQPAKLEDSAVYLCASSYYGGRLGGYTFGSGTRLTVV.

This chain uses TRBV5-5 with TRBJ2-3, with 7 bases that match TRBD2. Germline CDR1 and CDR2: SGHKS and YYEKEE (reference sequence). J lost 2 bases, V lost 6 bases, and 9 bases had no gene match. The CDR3 is made up of 15 amino acids. CDR3 coding DNA: TGTGCCAGCAACCCGTCAGCGGGGATCACAGATACGCAGTATTTT. It codes for CASNPSAGITDTQYF.

This clone has just one count. In DNA, the CDR3 is TGTGCCAGCAGTTCGGGACAGGGTAATGAAAAACTGTTTTTT. Its protein is CASSSGQGNEKLFF. The V gene is TRBV28, the J gene TRBJ1-4; 9 bases align to TRBD1. Germline V lookup: CDR1 MDHEN, CDR2 SYDVKM. The CDR3 is 14 residues long. The trim removed 4 bases at V and 4 bases at J, leaving 1 base unmatched.

The rearrangement joins TRBV5-8 to TRBJ1-1; D is ambiguous. Germline CDR1 reads SGHTS; CDR2 reads YDEGEE. V was pared by 1 base and J by 0 bases, with 7 bases between. The CDR3 has 14 amino acids. The CDR3 here is CASSLTGVNTEAFF. The CDR3, as DNA: TGTGCCAGCAGCTTGACCGGGGTGAACACTGAAGCTTTCTTT.

This chain connects TRBV19 to TRBJ2-1; no definite D call. The V and J ends lost 10 bases and 0 bases respectively, with 7 bases between them. CDR3 size: 12 residues. Germline-derived CDR1 and CDR2 are LNHDA and SQIVND (reference sequence). The CDR3 DNA follows: TGTGCCACAGGTAGCTCCTACAATGAGCAGTTCTTC. Protein product: CATGSSYNEQFF.

J is TRBJ2-3 and V is TRBV27; D uncertain. The germline V and J ends were trimmed by 3 bases and 2 bases, with 6 bases remaining between them. CDR1 is MNHEY and CDR2 is SMNVEV in the germline V gene (reference sequence). This CDR3 spans 13 amino acids. CDR3 in DNA: TGTGCCAGCAGTTTCTTTTTCACAGATACGCAGTATTTT. It is translated as CASSFFFTDTQYF.

The rearrangement uses TRBV6-5 and TRBJ2-3, with D perhaps TRBD2 (7 bases). CDR3 length: 14 residues. V was clipped by 6 bases and J by 9 bases, with 19 bases between them. Per the germline V gene, CDR1 is MNHEY and CDR2 is SVGAGI. CDR3 bases: TGTGCCAGCAGAGTAAAGGGGGGGGCCGGGACGCAGTATTTT. Its translation: CASRVKGGAGTQYF.

The chain joins TRBV29-1 to TRBJ2-3; D is possibly TRBD1 (6 bases). Germline loops: CDR1 SQVTM, CDR2 ANQGSEA. Trimming took 5 bases from V and 0 from J, leaving 12 bases between them. The CDR3 spans 14 residues. The CDR3 region is CSVRSGVSTDTQYF. The CDR3 DNA sequence: TGCAGCGTTCGGTCAGGGGTTAGCACAGATACGCAGTATTTT.

The chain employs TRBV7-8 and TRBJ1-5, with D tentatively TRBD1 (5 bases). Germline CDR1 is SGHVS and CDR2 is FQNEAQ. The CDR3 loop spans 15 amino acids. V was cut by 5 bases and J by 3 bases, with 14 bases left in between. CDR3 amino acids: CASSPPGGNNQPQHF. The CDR3 DNA reads TGTGCCAGCAGCCCCCCCGGGGGAAACAATCAGCCCCAGCATTTT.

The chain has TRBV11-2 and TRBJ2-7, with TRBD1 matching 7 bases. CDR1 and CDR2 (germline): SGHAT, FQNNGV. The CDR3 length is 16 residues. V shed 3 bases and J 2 bases; nucleotides not matched to a gene: 10. The CDR3 reads CASSFSGGPLTYEQYV. The CDR3 DNA reads as TGTGCCAGCAGCTTCTCAGGGGGACCCCTTACCTACGAGCAGTACGTC.

CDR3: CASSDIPTEAFF. In DNA, the CDR3 is TGTGCCAGCAGTGACATTCCCACTGAAGCTTTCTTT. The V and J genes are TRBV6-1 and TRBJ1-1; D call uncertain. The V gene lost 3 bases and the J gene lost 4 bases, with 6 bases spanning the gap. Germline V CDR1 and CDR2: MNHNS, SASEGT. The CDR3 is 12 amino acids.

This clone was seen a handful of times. The gene calls are TRBV18 and TRBJ1-6; 7 bases align to TRBD1. Germline values: CDR1 KGHSH, CDR2 LQKENI. V lost 2 bases, J lost 5 bases, and 12 bases stayed unmatched. This CDR3 contains 18 residues. This CDR3 is CASSPTTMDRTDNSPLHF. CDR3 DNA: TGTGCCAGCTCACCAACAACTATGGACAGGACGGATAATTCACCCCTCCACTTT. Full variable domain (rest looked up from reference TRBV18 and TRBJ1-6): NAGVMQNPRHLVRRRGQEARLRCSPMKGHSHVYWYRQLPEEGLKFMVYLQKENIIDESGMPKERFSAEFPKEGPSILRIQQVVRGDSAAYFCASSPTTMDRTDNSPLHFGNGTRLTVT.

The rearrangement joins TRBV29-1 to TRBJ1-1; a possible D gene is TRBD1 (6 bases). CDR1 and CDR2 from the germline V gene are SQVTM and ANQGSEA. CDR3 length: 14 residues. Trimming stripped 7 bases from V and 5 bases from J, with 20 bases between. Here the CDR3 reads CSAHIGGGGTEAFF. In DNA, the CDR3 is TGCAGCGCCCACATAGGAGGGGGAGGGACTGAAGCTTTCTTT.

This chain links TRBV9 with TRBJ2-5; 8 bases line up with TRBD2. The CDR3 has 14 amino acids. Per the germline V gene, CDR1 is SGDLS and CDR2 is YYNGEE. Trimming at V came to 4 bases and at J to 2 bases, leaving 4 bases not matched to a gene. Here the CDR3 reads CASSLSGRQETQYF. In DNA, the CDR3 is TGTGCCAGCAGCCTCAGCGGGAGACAAGAGACCCAGTACTTC. Filled out from reference TRBV9 and TRBJ2-5, the complete variable domain reads DSGVTQTPKHLITATGQRVTLRCSPRSGDLSVYWYQQSLDQGLQFLIQYYNGEERAKGNILERFSAQQFPDLHSELNLSSLELGDSALYFCASSLSGRQETQYFGPGTRLLVL.